This passage covers 9 T cell receptor beta chains from one sample sequenced in a study of beta chain features in type 1 diabetes. The sequenced template was cDNA made from the entire isolated RNA. Only in-frame clones appear in the TCRdb table, and some are missing; sequencing was by immunoSEQ multiplex PCR. The sample carries 200,000 to 250,000 clones, about a tenth recorded once. The specimen was central memory CD4+ T cells from blood. All receptors come from a man younger than 30 in good health.

The chain is built from TRBV7-3 and TRBJ2-3, with 9 bases matching TRBD2. CDR1 and CDR2 (germline): SGHTA, FQGTGA. This CDR3 has 15 residues. J gave up 0 bases and V 5 bases, and 3 bases lay outside the gene matches. The CDR3 here is CASSDTSGSTDTQYF. In DNA form, the CDR3 reads TGTGCCAGCAGCGATACTAGCGGGAGCACAGATACGCAGTATTTT.

Comments on this clone: Other DNA sequences within the sample encode an identical CDR3. V and J are TRBV28 and TRBJ2-4, with D unclear. Germline V gene lookup returns CDR1 MDHEN and CDR2 SYDVKM. The germline V and J ends were trimmed by 5 bases and 0 bases, with 8 bases remaining between them. There are 14 residues in the CDR3. CDR3 DNA: TGTGCCAGCAGTCCCGACTTAGCCAAAAACATTCAGTACTTC. It codes for CASSPDLAKNIQYF. Complete variable domain (other parts from reference TRBV28 and TRBJ2-4): DVKVTQSSRYLVKRTGEKVFLECVQDMDHENMFWYRQDPGLGLRLIYFSYDVKMKEKGDIPEGYSVSREKKERFSLILESASTNQTSMYLCASSPDLAKNIQYFGAGTRLSVL.

This clone came up a few times. Here the CDR3 reads CASSWQGQETQYF. The CDR3 DNA reads TGCGCCAGCAGCTGGCAGGGCCAAGAGACCCAGTACTTC. The V gene is TRBV5-1, the J gene TRBJ2-5, with D possibly TRBD1 on 5 matching bases. V was shortened by 3 bases and J by 1 base, with 7 bases between the two germline ends. Germline CDR1 SGHRS, CDR2 YFSETQ. CDR3 length: 13 residues.

This clone is a singleton in its sample. The genes are TRBV5-4 and TRBJ2-1; 7 bases align to TRBD1. Germline values: CDR1 SGHNT, CDR2 YYREEE (reference sequence). Unmatched junction bases numbered 17, after V lost 4 bases and J lost 10 bases. This CDR3 is built from 16 residues. This chain's CDR3 is CASSLRDREGGEEQFF. Written as DNA, the CDR3 is TGTGCCAGCAGCCTGAGAGACAGGGAAGGAGGCGAGGAGCAGTTCTTC.

Only a few counts were recorded for this clone. The chain uses TRBV27 and TRBJ2-1; D unclear. Germline values: CDR1 MNHEY, CDR2 SMNVEV (reference sequence). Trimming shortened V by 2 bases and J by 1 base, and 9 bases separated the two germline ends. The CDR3 is 15 residues long. This CDR3 is CASSLAGASYNEQFF. DNA of the CDR3: TGTGCCAGCAGTTTAGCAGGAGCTTCCTACAATGAGCAGTTCTTC.

This clone was observed a few times. The rearrangement links TRBV2 to TRBJ2-2; 12 bases fit TRBD1. This CDR3 spans 15 amino acids. Germline CDR1 is SNHLY and CDR2 is FYNNEI. The V gene end was trimmed by 4 bases and the J gene end by 5 bases; junction bases not matched to a gene: 2. The CDR3 region is CASSGDRGQTGELFF. The DNA for the CDR3 is TGTGCCAGCAGTGGGGACAGGGGGCAAACCGGGGAGCTGTTTTTT.

V usage is TRBV25-1 and J usage is TRBJ2-1; 11 bases are shared with TRBD2. The CDR3 totals 14 residues. Germline CDR1 reads MGHDK; CDR2 reads SYGVNS. V was pared by 5 bases and J by 8 bases, with 5 bases of the junction left unmatched. As DNA, the CDR3 is TGTGCCAGCAGTTTACTAGCGGGAGAATATGAGCAGTTCTTC. Amino acids: CASSLLAGEYEQFF.

This clone showed up just a few times. This chain connects TRBV30 to TRBJ2-3; D gene unclear. CDR3 length: 11 residues. Germline V CDR1 and CDR2: GTSNPN, SVGIG (reference sequence). V dropped 2 bases and J dropped 6 bases, with 6 bases sitting between them. DNA of the CDR3: TGTGCCTGGAGTTTTAGGGATACGCAGTATTTT. Translating it yields CAWSFRDTQYF.

The chain combines TRBV30 with TRBJ2-5, with D unresolved. The CDR3 contains 12 residues. The ends were cut back, 4 bases at V and 2 bases at J, with 8 bases in the middle. The germline V gene has CDR1 GTSNPN and CDR2 SVGIG (reference sequence). In DNA form, the CDR3 reads TGTGCCTGGACAGCGTTACAAGAGACCCAGTACTTC. This encodes CAWTALQETQYF.